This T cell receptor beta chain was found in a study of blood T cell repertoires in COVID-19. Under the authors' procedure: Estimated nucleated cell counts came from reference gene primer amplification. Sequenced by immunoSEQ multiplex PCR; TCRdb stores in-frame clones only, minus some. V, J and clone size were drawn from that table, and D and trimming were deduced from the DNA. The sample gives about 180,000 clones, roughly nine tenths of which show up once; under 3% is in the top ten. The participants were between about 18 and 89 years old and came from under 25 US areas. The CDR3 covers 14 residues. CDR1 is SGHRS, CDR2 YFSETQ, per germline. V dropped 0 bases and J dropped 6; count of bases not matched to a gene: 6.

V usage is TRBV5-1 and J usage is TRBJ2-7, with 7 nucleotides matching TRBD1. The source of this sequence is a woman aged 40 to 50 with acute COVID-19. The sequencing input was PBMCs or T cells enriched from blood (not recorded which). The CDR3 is CASSLELAGGEQYF. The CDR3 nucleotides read TGCGCCAGCAGCTTGGAATTGGCAGGGGGCGAGCAGTACTTC. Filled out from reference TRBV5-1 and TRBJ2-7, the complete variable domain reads KAGVTQTPRYLIKTRGQQVTLSCSPISGHRSVSWYQQTPGQGLQFLFEYFSETQRNKGNFPGRFSGRQFSNSRSEMNVSTLELGDSALYLCASSLELAGGEQYFGPGTRLTVT.